This entry lists 11 T cell receptor beta chains sequenced from one sample in a study of follicular helper T cells after annual influenza vaccination. Repertoires were generated with immunoSEQ multiplex PCR, while TCRdb's copy carries only in-frame clones and drops some. The table has 10,000 to 15,000 clones, roughly 78% seen once. This sample's time point: 2014-2015 season, pre-vaccination. Material: CXCR5- memory CD4+ T cells sorted from blood, obtained on the day of influenza vaccination. Receptors were obtained from an adult who received the influenza vaccine.

This chain uses TRBV6-1 with TRBJ1-2; D is possibly TRBD1 (5 bases). Trimming stripped 3 bases from V and 5 bases from J, with 13 bases between. The CDR3 spans 14 residues. The germline gives CDR1 MNHNS, CDR2 SASEGT. CDR3 in DNA: TGTGCCAGCAGTGAGACTGTGGGGGGATATGGCTACACCTTC. It translates to CASSETVGGYGYTF.

This clone has a handful of counts. This chain uses TRBV4-2 with TRBJ1-5; D is ambiguous. The V and J ends lost 1 base and 0 bases respectively, with 16 bases between them. The CDR3 contains 18 residues. Germline V gives CDR1 LGHNA, CDR2 YNFKEQ. CDR3 DNA: TGTGCCAGCAGCCAAGTCTCTATAGCCCCTGATAGCAATCAGCCCCAGCATTTT. Translating gives CASSQVSIAPDSNQPQHF.

The sample holds a few counts of this clone. The V call is TRBV6-5, the J call TRBJ1-2; perhaps TRBD1 as D (6 bases). This CDR3 has 13 residues. Trimming left V 8 bases short and J 6 bases short, with 16 bases between. Germline V gene data show CDR1 as MNHEY and CDR2 as SVGAGI. CDR3 coding DNA: TGTGCCAGCTCCCTCGGCAGGGGTGATGGCTACACCTTC. Translation: CASSLGRGDGYTF.

The V gene is TRBV19, the J gene TRBJ2-3; 10 positions match TRBD1. This CDR3 has 14 residues. The ends lost 6 bases at V and 1 base at J; junction bases unmatched: 1. Germline values: CDR1 LNHDA, CDR2 SQIVND (reference sequence). CDR3 sequence reads: CASRGQGGTDTQYF. CDR3 DNA sequence: TGTGCCAGTAGAGGACAGGGGGGCACAGATACGCAGTATTTT.

This clone is a singleton in its sample. CDR3 amino acids: CASRGTGRGEKLFF. In nucleotides, the CDR3 is TGTGCCAGCAGGGGGACAGGGCGCGGTGAAAAACTGTTTTTT. The gene calls are TRBV27 and TRBJ1-4; the match to TRBD1 covers 9 bases. The germline V gene has CDR1 MNHEY and CDR2 SMNVEV (reference sequence). Losses at the gene ends were 6 bases for V and 7 bases for J; bases not matched to a gene: 6. The CDR3 covers 14 residues.

V gene TRBV27 combines with J gene TRBJ1-6, with D possibly being TRBD1 (5 bases). The CDR3 length is 15 residues. Germline CDR1 is MNHEY and CDR2 is SMNVEV (reference sequence). The ends were cut back, 3 bases at V and 6 bases at J, with 12 bases in the middle. CDR3 loop: CASSLGRAGNSPLHF. The DNA of the CDR3 is TGTGCCAGCAGTTTGGGACGGGCGGGTAATTCACCCCTCCACTTT.

This clone was seen a few times. The chain couples TRBV6-6 to TRBJ1-5, with TRBD1 matching 9 bases. This CDR3 comprises 15 residues. The J segment lost 2 bases and the V segment lost 2 bases, leaving 1 base of the junction unmatched. Germline V gene lookup returns CDR1 MNHNY and CDR2 SVGAGI (reference sequence). In DNA, the CDR3 is TGTGCCAGCAGTTACCGGACAGGGGGCAATCAGCCCCAGCATTTT. It specifies CASSYRTGGNQPQHF.

The J gene is TRBJ2-1, the V gene TRBV4-1; D not certain. V lost 2 bases, J lost 2 bases, and 16 bases lay in between. CDR3 size: 17 residues. Germline CDR1 is MGHRA and CDR2 is YSYEKL. The CDR3 protein is CASSQRGEPNTYNEQFF. The CDR3 DNA is TGCGCCAGCAGCCAACGAGGAGAGCCCAATACCTACAATGAGCAGTTCTTC.

V is TRBV4-3 and J is TRBJ2-3; 7 nucleotides align to TRBD2. Trimming removed 0 bases from V and 1 base from J; junction bases left unmatched: 13. Per the germline V gene, CDR1 is LGHNA and CDR2 is YSLEER. The CDR3 is 19 residues long. This CDR3 is CASSQDPPTSNLGTDTQYF. DNA of the CDR3: TGCGCCAGCAGCCAAGATCCACCGACTAGCAATCTCGGCACAGATACGCAGTATTTT.

This clone was recorded a few times. This sequence joins TRBV23-1 and TRBJ2-7; a possible D gene is TRBD2 (6 bases). TRBV23-1 is an ORF; its function is uncertain. Trimming took off 0 bases at V and 3 bases at J, with 15 bases between the two ends. The CDR3 sequence is 16 residues long. The CDR3 DNA is TGCGCCAGCAGTCAATCGTCTAGCGCTATGGGCTACGAGCAGTACTTC. Translated: CASSQSSSAMGYEQYF.

The count of this clone is one. This chain joins TRBV5-1 and TRBJ2-6; 7 positions agree with TRBD1. This CDR3 has 16 residues. The germline V gene encodes CDR1 SGHRS and CDR2 YFSETQ. The trim removed 0 bases at V and 8 bases at J, leaving 8 bases unmatched. CDR3 bases: TGCGCCAGCAGCTTGGAAATCGGGACAGACTCCAACGTCCTGACTTTC. Encoded protein: CASSLEIGTDSNVLTF.